The 20 T cell receptor beta chains below come from one sample, sequenced in a study of blood T cell repertoires in COVID-19. Assay used: immunoSEQ multiplex PCR; TCRdb lists only in-frame clones, some missing. Of fewer than 300,000 clones in the sample, around 83% were seen once. Sequencing input: peripheral blood. These receptors all stem from a man older than 75 with acute or convalescent COVID-19.

The V call is TRBV25-1, the J call TRBJ1-1; D perhaps matches TRBD1 (6 bases). Germline CDR1 MGHDK, CDR2 SYGVNS. The CDR3 length is 15 residues. Trimming cost V 6 bases and J 5 bases, with 19 bases left between them. The CDR3 DNA follows: TGTGCCAGCAGGGGCTTCAGGGAAGGGGGTACTGAAGCTTTCTTT. Its translation: CASRGFREGGTEAFF.

This chain joins TRBV19 and TRBJ2-3, with 10 bases that match TRBD1. Losses at the gene ends were 4 bases for V and 3 bases for J; bases not matched to a gene: 13. Germline V gene data show CDR1 as LNHDA and CDR2 as SQIVND (reference sequence). The CDR3 consists of 18 residues. CDR3 region: CASSRITPGQGNTDTQYF. The CDR3 nucleotides read TGTGCCAGTAGTAGAATTACGCCGGGACAGGGGAATACAGATACGCAGTATTTT.

V usage is TRBV4-2 and J usage is TRBJ2-5, with 10 bases that match TRBD2. Per germline, CDR1 LGHNA and CDR2 YNFKEQ. This CDR3 comprises 18 residues. The V and J ends lost 0 bases and 4 bases, in that order; junction bases with no gene match: 11. In DNA form, the CDR3 reads TGTGCCAGCAGCCAAGAAACTAGCGGGAACTTGGTCATAGAGACCCAGTACTTC. Protein: CASSQETSGNLVIETQYF.

Ten or more counts support this clone. The chain employs TRBV5-4 and TRBJ2-6, with D possibly matching TRBD1 (6 bases). CDR3 length equals 19 residues. The V end was cut by 3 bases, the J end by 0 bases, with 19 bases between. The germline CDR1 and CDR2 sequences are SGHNT and YYREEE (reference sequence). CDR3 sequence: CASSSFYTGHGSGANVLTF. CDR3 DNA sequence: TGTGCCAGCAGCTCGTTCTATACGGGACACGGCTCTGGGGCCAACGTCCTGACTTTC.

The chain has TRBV7-2 and TRBJ2-2, with TRBD1 matching 11 bases. The CDR3 covers 17 residues. The germline V gene has CDR1 SGHTA and CDR2 FQGNSA. V trimming: 4 bases; J trimming: 0 bases; junction bases outside the gene matches: 4. CDR3 region: CASSWGQGVPNTGELFF. CDR3 coding DNA: TGTGCCAGCAGCTGGGGACAGGGGGTCCCGAACACCGGGGAGCTGTTTTTT. Full variable domain (rest looked up from reference TRBV7-2 and TRBJ2-2): GAGVSQSPSNKVTEKGKDVELRCDPISGHTALYWYRQSLGQGLEFLIYFQGNSAPDKSGLPSDRFSAERTGGSVSTLTIQRTQQEDSAVYLCASSWGQGVPNTGELFFGEGSRLTVL.

The chain joins TRBV7-8 to TRBJ2-7, with a tentative D call TRBD2 (6 bases). The V gene's germline CDR1 is SGHVS and CDR2 FQNEAQ. The ends were cut back, 1 base at V and 6 bases at J, with 22 bases in the middle. CDR3 length: 17 residues. This CDR3 reads CASSLVTATQSGGEQYF. In DNA, the CDR3 is TGTGCCAGCAGCTTAGTCACAGCGACACAATCCGGGGGCGAGCAGTACTTC.

The chain combines TRBV28 with TRBJ1-3, with a possible D match to TRBD1 (6 bases). The germline V gene has CDR1 MDHEN and CDR2 SYDVKM. Between the trimmed V and J ends, which lost 5 bases and 2 bases, there was a span of 10 bases. CDR3 length: 14 residues. CDR3 loop: CASSRQEPGNTIYF. DNA of the CDR3: TGTGCCAGCAGTCGACAGGAGCCTGGAAACACCATATATTTT.

The V and J genes are TRBV5-1 and TRBJ2-1; TRBD2 agrees at 11 bases. With 3 bases clipped from V and 6 bases from J, the junction kept 17 bases outside the gene matches. Germline-derived CDR1 and CDR2 are SGHRS and YFSETQ. This CDR3 comprises 19 residues. CDR3 nucleotides: TGCGCCAGCAGCTACGGGGCTAGCGGGGGGCCGGGAGGGGGCAATGAGCAGTTCTTC. Residues: CASSYGASGGPGGGNEQFF. The entire variable domain, with the rest obtained from reference TRBV5-1 and TRBJ2-1, is as follows: KAGVTQTPRYLIKTRGQQVTLSCSPISGHRSVSWYQQTPGQGLQFLFEYFSETQRNKGNFPGRFSGRQFSNSRSEMNVSTLELGDSALYLCASSYGASGGPGGGNEQFFGPGTRLTVL.

This clone was found a few times. The V call is TRBV27, the J call TRBJ1-5, with D uncertain. CDR3 length equals 12 residues. Germline CDR1 is MNHEY and CDR2 is SMNVEV (reference sequence). Trimming took 6 bases from V and 7 from J, leaving 10 bases between them. The CDR3 sequence is CASSYSGQPQHF. The DNA for the CDR3 is TGTGCCAGCAGCTACAGCGGGCAGCCCCAGCATTTT.

The chain employs TRBV18 and TRBJ2-7; unclear D gene. The length of the CDR3 is 14 residues. CDR1 and CDR2 from the germline V gene are KGHSH and LQKENI. Trimming shortened V by 3 bases and J by 2 bases, and 11 bases separated the two germline ends. This chain's CDR3 is CASSPTIIPYEQYF. CDR3 sequence (DNA): TGTGCCAGCTCACCCACTATTATTCCCTACGAGCAGTACTTC.

This chain uses TRBV4-1 with TRBJ2-1, with D perhaps matching TRBD1 (6 bases). This CDR3 has 14 amino acids. Germline assignment: CDR1 MGHRA and CDR2 YSYEKL. Trimming removed 0 bases from V and 10 bases from J, with 13 bases in between. CDR3 sequence (DNA): TGCGCCAGCAGCCAAGAGCAGGGGCCGCGGGAGCAGTTCTTC. It specifies CASSQEQGPREQFF.

The chain links TRBV24-1 to TRBJ1-5; D is uncertain. The germline gives CDR1 KGHDR, CDR2 SFDVKD. V lost 6 bases and J lost 0, with 11 bases in between. The CDR3 spans 15 residues. The CDR3 is CATSPGGYSNQPQHF. The CDR3 DNA is TGTGCCACCAGTCCGGGAGGTTATAGCAATCAGCCCCAGCATTTT.

The chain uses TRBV5-1 and TRBJ2-5; 10 nucleotides match TRBD2. Losses at the gene ends were 5 bases for V and 4 bases for J; bases not matched to a gene: 5. The germline V gene encodes CDR1 SGHRS and CDR2 YFSETQ. This CDR3 has 14 amino acids. CDR3 loop: CASSGLAGVETQYF. In DNA, the CDR3 is TGCGCCAGCAGTGGTCTAGCGGGGGTAGAGACCCAGTACTTC.

The chain joins TRBV24-1 to TRBJ2-1; D remains unclear. The CDR3 totals 13 residues. Per germline, CDR1 KGHDR and CDR2 SFDVKD. V gave up 2 bases and J gave up 4 bases, with 5 bases separating them. CDR3 bases: TGTGCCACCAGTGATTCCGAGTACAATGAGCAGTTCTTC. Translated: CATSDSEYNEQFF.

In this sample, this clone turned up a few times. The rearrangement joins TRBV28 to TRBJ1-5, with 8 bases that match TRBD1. The V gene end was trimmed by 2 bases and the J gene end by 6 bases; junction bases not matched to a gene: 6. There are 15 residues in the CDR3. Germline V gene lookup returns CDR1 MDHEN and CDR2 SYDVKM. CDR3 nucleotide sequence: TGTGCCAGCAGTTTAGGGACAGGAAGGGTTCAGCCCCAGCATTTT. Translation: CASSLGTGRVQPQHF.

CDR3 protein: CSVQSGSGDLGTQYF. The CDR3, as DNA: TGCAGCGTTCAAAGCGGGAGCGGCGATCTAGGGACCCAGTACTTC. The rearrangement joins TRBV29-1 to TRBJ2-5; 8 bases map to TRBD2. From germline, CDR1 is SQVTM and CDR2 ANQGSEA. Trimming took 5 bases from V and 7 from J; bases not matched to a gene: 15. The CDR3 runs to 15 residues.

The chain couples TRBV3-1 (or the pseudogene TRBV3-2) to TRBJ1-2, with 8 bases identical to TRBD1. V lost 1 base to trimming and J lost 8 bases; unmatched junction nucleotides: 15. Germline V gene sequence: CDR1 LGHDT, CDR2 YNNKEL (reference sequence). There are 17 residues in the CDR3. CDR3 nucleotides: TGTGCCAGCAGCCAAGCAAGCCCAGGGGGCTCGGTGAGGGGCTACACCTTC. It specifies CASSQASPGGSVRGYTF.

The J gene is TRBJ1-2, the V gene TRBV6-5, with D uncertain. CDR3 length: 11 amino acids. Deletions cut 10 bases from V and 7 bases from J, with 13 bases between. CDR1 and CDR2 (germline): MNHEY, SVGAGI. CDR3 residues: CATRREAGYTF. DNA of the CDR3: TGTGCCACCCGAAGGGAGGCTGGCTACACCTTC.

This chain links TRBV27 with TRBJ2-1; 7 positions agree with TRBD1. V shed 7 bases and J 1 base; nucleotides not matched to a gene: 10. CDR1 is MNHEY, CDR2 SMNVEV, per germline (reference sequence). The CDR3 runs 16 residues. For the CDR3, the DNA is TGTGCCAGCAACACCCGGACAGGTTTGTCCTACAATGAGCAGTTCTTC. Protein sequence: CASNTRTGLSYNEQFF.

This chain joins TRBV7-6 and TRBJ2-1; 8 bases are a match to TRBD2. The CDR3 spans 16 residues. Germline CDR1 and CDR2: SGHVS and FNYEAQ. The V and J ends lost 3 bases and 4 bases, in that order; junction bases with no gene match: 8. CDR3 coding DNA: TGTGCCAGCAGCTTCCCCACTAGCGGCCTTTACAATGAGCAGTTCTTC. Translated: CASSFPTSGLYNEQFF.